The 17 T cell receptor beta chains below all came from one sample that was sequenced in a study of radiotherapy plus CTLA-4 blockade in lung cancer. TCRdb's table, derived via immunoSEQ multiplex PCR, lists solely in-frame clones and lacks some. This table has 75,000 or so clones, approximately 78% appearing once. The input for sequencing was peripheral blood, taken from a patient treated with radiotherapy plus ipilimumab. The receptors stem from a human donor with non-small cell lung cancer who had a complete response to radiotherapy plus ipilimumab.

The J gene is TRBJ2-1, the V gene TRBV7-9; 9 bases are shared with TRBD1. Trimming took 3 bases from V and 7 from J; bases not matched to a gene: 13. Germline V lookup: CDR1 SEHNR, CDR2 FQNEAQ (reference sequence). The CDR3 has 17 amino acids. CDR3 residues: CASSFSRTGANSNEQFF. DNA for the CDR3: TGTGCCAGCAGCTTTTCAAGGACAGGGGCAAATTCAAATGAGCAGTTCTTC.

J is TRBJ2-1 and V is TRBV11-3; D is undetermined. Trimming left V 0 bases short and J 10 bases short, with 16 bases between. The germline gives CDR1 SGHNT, CDR2 YENEEA. The CDR3 length is 15 residues. CDR3: CASSLDPAPGTEQFF. The CDR3 DNA reads as TGTGCCAGCAGCTTAGATCCAGCCCCCGGAACAGAGCAGTTCTTC.

The sample holds one count of this clone. The V call is TRBV30, the J call TRBJ2-3, with TRBD2 identical over 7 bases. The germline V gene encodes CDR1 GTSNPN and CDR2 SVGIG (reference sequence). The CDR3 has 14 amino acids. Losses at the gene ends were 1 base for V and 2 bases for J; bases not matched to a gene: 3. The CDR3 nucleotides are TGTGCCTGGAGTGGGACTAGTTCCACAGATACGCAGTATTTT. Protein sequence: CAWSGTSSTDTQYF.

The chain recombines TRBV5-6 with TRBJ1-2; 8 nucleotides line up with TRBD1. CDR1 and CDR2 from the germline V gene are SGHDT and YYEEEE. This CDR3 has 15 amino acids. V lost 3 bases, J lost 4 bases, and 8 bases stayed unmatched. The DNA for the CDR3 is TGTGCCAGCAGCTGGGGGACAGGAGGTGGCTATGGCTACACCTTC. Protein: CASSWGTGGGYGYTF.

This sequence joins TRBV6-5 and TRBJ1-5; 9 bases align to TRBD1. Per germline, CDR1 MNHEY and CDR2 SVGAGI. CDR3 length equals 14 residues. After removal of 8 bases from V and 3 bases from J, the junction contained 5 bases not matched to a gene. DNA of the CDR3: TGTGCCAGCTCGGGACAGGGAATCAATCAGCCCCAGCATTTT. It codes for CASSGQGINQPQHF.

This chain links TRBV29-1 with TRBJ2-5; a weak D match, TRBD2 (7 bases). Trimming removed 3 bases at V and 5 bases at J, with 10 bases between. The germline V gene has CDR1 SQVTM and CDR2 ANQGSEA. The CDR3 runs 12 residues. The CDR3 DNA reads TGCAGCGTTGATGGGGGGGCTGAGACCCAGTACTTC. Translated: CSVDGGAETQYF.

The count of this clone is one. The V call is TRBV23-1, the J call TRBJ2-5; the D gene is possibly TRBD2 (5 bases). TRBV23-1 counts as an open reading frame of uncertain function. The V end lost 2 bases, the J end lost 2 bases, and 9 bases lay between the germline ends. The CDR3 sequence is 14 residues long. The CDR3 loop is CASSQRRGQETQYF. CDR3 sequence (DNA): TGCGCCAGCAGTCAACGACGGGGACAAGAGACCCAGTACTTC.

This clone was picked up a small number of times. The chain links TRBV5-4 to TRBJ1-2, with D perhaps matching TRBD1 (5 bases). The CDR3 spans 13 residues. V was clipped by 0 bases and J by 8 bases, with 11 bases between them. Germline V gene sequence: CDR1 SGHNT, CDR2 YYREEE (reference sequence). The CDR3 spells CASSLEGVGGYTF. In DNA form, the CDR3 reads TGTGCCAGCAGCTTGGAAGGGGTAGGGGGCTACACCTTC.

Comments on this clone: This specimen includes other DNA sequences encoding the same CDR3. The chain has TRBV5-1 and TRBJ1-1; D not resolved. This CDR3 has 14 amino acids. Trimming pared 0 bases from V and 1 base from J, leaving 7 bases between. Germline V gene lookup returns CDR1 SGHRS and CDR2 YFSETQ. CDR3 protein: CASSLAKGNTEAFF. The CDR3 DNA is TGCGCCAGCAGCTTGGCCAAAGGGAACACTGAAGCTTTCTTT.

The chain employs TRBV28 and TRBJ2-7; the D gene is possibly TRBD2 (5 bases). Trimming took off 8 bases at V and 3 bases at J, with 17 bases between the two ends. The CDR3 is 14 residues long. CDR1 MDHEN and CDR2 SYDVKM come from the germline V gene. DNA of the CDR3: TGTGCCAGCGGCGGAGCGGACGTCGGCTACGAGCAGTACGTC. Its translation: CASGGADVGYEQYV.

This chain joins TRBV11-2 and TRBJ2-7; D may be TRBD2 (7 bases). CDR3 length: 16 amino acids. The V and J ends lost 0 bases and 0 bases respectively, with 12 bases between them. Germline lookup yields CDR1 SGHAT and CDR2 FQNNGV. CDR3 in amino acids: CASSLERGQNSYEQYF. CDR3 DNA sequence: TGTGCCAGCAGCTTAGAGCGGGGGCAAAACTCCTACGAGCAGTACTTC.

The chain links TRBV7-2 to TRBJ1-5; D call uncertain. This CDR3 comprises 13 residues. V gave up 3 bases and J gave up 1 base, with 4 bases separating them. Germline V gene data show CDR1 as SGHTA and CDR2 as FQGNSA. CDR3 in DNA: TGTGCCAGCAGCTTTGCGAGCAATCAGCCCCAGCATTTT. This translates into CASSFASNQPQHF.

This chain links TRBV10-3 with TRBJ2-1; TRBD2 matches 12 bases. CDR1 and CDR2 from the germline V gene are ENHRY and SYGVKD. J lost 3 bases, V lost 10 bases, and 4 bases had no gene match. The CDR3 consists of 14 residues. CDR3 loop: CATGLAGNYNEQFF. CDR3 coding DNA: TGTGCCACAGGACTAGCGGGAAACTACAATGAGCAGTTCTTC.

This sequence joins TRBV5-4 and TRBJ1-2; D not certain. V gave up 2 bases and J gave up 1 base, with 9 bases separating them. Germline V lookup: CDR1 SGHNT, CDR2 YYREEE (reference sequence). The CDR3 runs to 14 residues. CDR3 residues: CASSFVKDNYGYTF. CDR3 sequence (DNA): TGTGCCAGCAGCTTTGTGAAAGATAACTATGGCTACACCTTC.

For the CDR3, the DNA is TGCGCCAGCAGCCTATCCCTGGGTGGCACCGGGGAGCTGTTTTTT. Translating it yields CASSLSLGGTGELFF. The chain has TRBV4-3 and TRBJ2-2; no firm D call. The CDR3 runs 15 residues. Trimming removed 4 bases at V and 4 bases at J, with 13 bases between. Germline V gene sequence: CDR1 LGHNA, CDR2 YSLEER.

The CDR3 spells CASSSLRGRLEQFF. CDR3 nucleotide sequence: TGTGCCAGCAGCTCCCTTCGGGGGAGGCTTGAGCAGTTCTTC. The chain couples TRBV7-2 to TRBJ2-1; the D gene is possibly TRBD2 (6 bases). The ends were cut back, 4 bases at V and 9 bases at J, with 16 bases in the middle. Germline CDR1 is SGHTA and CDR2 is FQGNSA. The CDR3 consists of 14 residues.

V gene TRBV28 combines with J gene TRBJ1-5, with 7 nucleotides matching TRBD1. CDR1 is MDHEN, CDR2 SYDVKM, per germline. V lost 7 bases, J lost 5 bases, and 11 bases stayed unmatched. The CDR3 runs 15 residues. The CDR3 is CASKPDRVTYQPQHF. CDR3 sequence (DNA): TGTGCCAGCAAACCTGACAGGGTTACATATCAGCCCCAGCATTTT.